The 28 T cell receptor beta chains in this list originate from one sample, sequenced in a study of human T cells and chemical hapten exposure. Sample time point: pre-sensitization, week 0. The sample's treatment: therapeutic diphenylcyclopropenone sensitization with weekly scalp DPC. TCRdb redid the calling of the RACE reads with MiXCR, one entry per CDR3 protein. The table has roughly 60,000 distinct CDR3 sequences, approximately 7% seen once. The sample was whole blood, taken in connection with sensitization to the hapten diphenylcyclopropenone (DPC). The receptor source for this set is a woman in her thirties with alopecia areata. Some clones in this sample may be carry-over from other donors' samples.

This clonotype was observed many times. The CDR3 DNA is TGTGCCACCAGTGACCCTAGCGCGGGAGACAATGAGCAGTTCTTC. Protein sequence: CATSDPSAGDNEQFF. J is TRBJ2-1 and V is TRBV24-1, with 7 nucleotides matching TRBD2. The J segment lost 5 bases and the V segment lost 4 bases, leaving 7 bases of the junction unmatched. This CDR3 has 15 amino acids. CDR1 and CDR2 from the germline V gene are KGHDR and SFDVKD.

This clonotype was seen ten or more times. This chain links TRBV29-1 with TRBJ1-2; 7 bases match TRBD1. The CDR3 length is 14 residues. The V gene's germline CDR1 is SQVTM and CDR2 ANQGSEA. With 4 bases clipped from V and 1 base from J, the junction kept 6 bases outside the gene matches. The DNA of the CDR3 is TGCAGCGTTGTGGGAGGGGGCGGTAACTATGGCTACACCTTC. This encodes CSVVGGGGNYGYTF.

This clonotype showed up many times. V is TRBV5-1 and J is TRBJ2-2; possibly TRBD1 or TRBD2 for D (5 bases each). The CDR3 is 14 residues long. CDR1 and CDR2 (germline): SGHRS, YFSETQ. V was pared by 3 bases and J by 1 base, with 7 bases between. The CDR3: CASSSRGNTGELFF. The CDR3, as DNA: TGCGCCAGCAGCTCGAGGGGGAACACCGGGGAGCTGTTTTTT.

This clonotype has at least ten counts. The chain employs TRBV5-5 and TRBJ2-5; D call uncertain. This CDR3 contains 16 residues. Deletions cut 1 base from V and 2 bases from J, with 15 bases between. CDR1 is SGHKS and CDR2 is YYEKEE in the germline V gene (reference sequence). The CDR3 loop reads CASSLFPATRQETQYF. CDR3 coding DNA: TGTGCCAGCAGCTTGTTTCCGGCCACCCGTCAAGAGACCCAGTACTTC.

This clonotype was detected many times. V gene TRBV2 combines with J gene TRBJ1-5; maybe TRBD1 (5 bases). This CDR3 has 14 amino acids. Deletions cut 6 bases from V and 2 bases from J, with 11 bases between. Germline-derived CDR1 and CDR2 are SNHLY and FYNNEI. The CDR3, as DNA: TGTGCCAGCAGCCCACAGGTCCGCAATCAGCCCCAGCATTTT. Translated, it gives CASSPQVRNQPQHF.

About this clonotype itself: Given a much more abundant clone one base away, this may be a read error. The chain employs TRBV5-1 and TRBJ2-1; perhaps TRBD1 as D (5 bases). The V gene lost 4 bases and the J gene lost 9 bases, with 11 bases spanning the gap. Per germline, CDR1 SGHRS and CDR2 YFSETQ. The CDR3 contains 12 residues. CDR3 sequence reads: CASSVGRGEQFF. CDR3 nucleotides: TGCGCCAGCAGCGTGGGTAGGGGTGAGCAGTTCTTC.

This clonotype showed up many times. The rearrangement links TRBV2 to TRBJ2-3, with unresolved D. The V end was cut by 8 bases, the J end by 4 bases, with 7 bases between. The CDR3 is made up of 11 amino acids. Germline V gives CDR1 SNHLY, CDR2 FYNNEI. The CDR3 reads CASGLSDTQYF. DNA of the CDR3: TGTGCCAGCGGATTGTCAGATACGCAGTATTTT.

This clonotype came up many times. The rearrangement joins TRBV7-2 to TRBJ1-4, with unresolved D. CDR1 is SGHTA, CDR2 FQGNSA, per germline. The CDR3 runs to 16 residues. V was shortened by 0 bases and J by 4 bases, with 12 bases between the two germline ends. CDR3 region: CASSLAVTAFNEKLFF. In DNA form, the CDR3 reads TGTGCCAGCAGCTTAGCGGTCACAGCTTTTAATGAAAAACTGTTTTTT.

This clonotype was recorded a few times. The chain links TRBV5-4 to TRBJ1-1; 7 nucleotides match TRBD1. The CDR3 spans 13 residues. Germline V CDR1 and CDR2: SGHNT, YYREEE (reference sequence). V gave up 1 base and J gave up 7 bases; unmatched junction bases: 4. The CDR3 spells CASSLQGVYEAFF. CDR3 bases: TGTGCCAGCAGCTTGCAGGGGGTTTATGAAGCTTTCTTT.

Turning to this clonotype: A read error may be the cause here, since a much bigger clone is one base away. The chain joins TRBV2 to TRBJ2-6, with TRBD1 matching 12 bases. CDR1 and CDR2 (germline): SNHLY, FYNNEI. The length of the CDR3 is 17 residues. Germline trimming cut 4 bases from V and 4 bases from J; bases unmatched to any gene: 5. The CDR3 DNA sequence: TGTGCCAGCAGTGTCGGGACAGGGGGCGCCGGGGCCAACGTCCTGACTTTC. It translates to CASSVGTGGAGANVLTF.

For this clonotype: A much bigger clone sits one base away, suggesting this may be a read error. The chain couples TRBV19 to TRBJ1-4; no clear D gene. The CDR3 loop spans 14 amino acids. In germline, CDR1 is LNHDA, CDR2 SQIVND (reference sequence). DNA of the CDR3: TGTGTCAGTAGCGGAGTAGCAACTAATGAAAAACTGTTTTTT. This codes for CVSSGVATNEKLFF.

This clonotype was picked up many times. This chain uses TRBV30 with TRBJ1-6, with D possibly being TRBD1 (6 bases). Trimming took 0 bases from V and 5 from J, leaving 8 bases between them. Germline V CDR1 and CDR2: GTSNPN, SVGIG (reference sequence). The CDR3 sequence is 14 residues long. This CDR3 is CAWSVDSNNSPLHF. For the CDR3, the DNA is TGTGCCTGGAGTGTGGACAGTAATAATTCACCCCTCCACTTT.

The chain couples TRBV2 to TRBJ1-1; 9 bases line up with TRBD1. Trimming at V came to 8 bases and at J to 4 bases, leaving 5 bases not matched to a gene. The germline V gene has CDR1 SNHLY and CDR2 FYNNEI. CDR3 size: 13 residues. The CDR3 protein is CASSGQGTTEAFF. The CDR3 coding sequence is TGTGCCAGCTCTGGACAGGGGACCACTGAAGCTTTCTTT.

There are many counts of this clonotype. V usage is TRBV29-1 and J usage is TRBJ1-5, with unresolved D. The CDR3 has 13 residues. Trimming stripped 1 base from V and 6 bases from J, with 10 bases between. Germline CDR1 and CDR2: SQVTM and ANQGSEA. The DNA for the CDR3 is TGCAGCGTTGAAGGGATAGGCCGTCAGCCCCAGCATTTT. This encodes CSVEGIGRQPQHF.

This chain links TRBV7-2 with TRBJ2-3; TRBD2 might be the D (6 bases). Trimming stripped 1 base from V and 4 bases from J, with 12 bases between. The CDR3 consists of 15 residues. Looked up from germline, CDR1 is SGHTA and CDR2 is FQGNSA. In nucleotides, the CDR3 is TGTGCCAGCAGCTTAGAAGGCGGGGCGGCAGATACGCAGTATTTT. Translating it yields CASSLEGGAADTQYF. The entire variable domain, with the rest obtained from reference TRBV7-2 and TRBJ2-3, is as follows: GAGVSQSPSNKVTEKGKDVELRCDPISGHTALYWYRQSLGQGLEFLIYFQGNSAPDKSGLPSDRFSAERTGGSVSTLTIQRTQQEDSAVYLCASSLEGGAADTQYFGPGTRLTVL.

There are many counts of this clonotype. V gene TRBV3-1 combines with J gene TRBJ1-1; D unclear. The CDR3 covers 14 residues. The ends were cut back, 3 bases at V and 3 bases at J, with 11 bases in the middle. Germline CDR1 is LGHDT and CDR2 is YNNKEL (reference sequence). CDR3 region: CASSQVVGDTEAFF. CDR3 bases: TGTGCCAGCAGCCAGGTGGTCGGTGACACTGAAGCTTTCTTT. Looking up the rest from reference TRBV3-1 and TRBJ1-1 gives the full variable domain: DTAVSQTPKYLVTQMGNDKSIKCEQNLGHDTMYWYKQDSKKFLKIMFSYNNKELIINETVPNRFSPKSPDKAHLNLHINSLELGDSAVYFCASSQVVGDTEAFFGQGTRLTVV.

The sample holds a few counts of this clonotype. This chain connects TRBV12-3 or TRBV12-4 to TRBJ2-7; maybe TRBD1 (6 bases). This CDR3 is built from 15 residues. Trimming cost V 5 bases and J 6 bases, with 20 bases left between them. The CDR3 region is CASSLTGNGASEQYF. DNA for the CDR3: TGTGCCAGCAGTCTAACAGGGAACGGGGCCTCCGAGCAGTACTTC.

This clonotype was observed a handful of times. CDR3 region: CASSLRAGGTVQETQYF. The CDR3 region has the DNA TGTGCCAGCAGTTTAAGGGCAGGGGGTACGGTCCAAGAGACCCAGTACTTC. The V call is TRBV27, the J call TRBJ2-5, with 7 positions matching TRBD1. J lost 1 base, V lost 2 bases, and 10 bases had no gene match. Germline CDR1 MNHEY, CDR2 SMNVEV (reference sequence). This CDR3 contains 17 residues.

V and J are TRBV20-1 and TRBJ2-3; 8 positions agree with TRBD2. The CDR3 has 13 residues. Per the germline V gene, CDR1 is DFQATT and CDR2 is SNEGSKA (reference sequence). The V gene end was trimmed by 6 bases and the J gene end by 3 bases; junction bases not matched to a gene: 5. As DNA, the CDR3 is TGCAGTGCCTTAGCGGGGCGGACAGATACGCAGTATTTT. Translated: CSALAGRTDTQYF.

At least ten counts were recorded for this clonotype. The chain uses TRBV20-1 and TRBJ1-4; D is unclear. In germline, CDR1 is DFQATT, CDR2 SNEGSKA (reference sequence). CDR3 length: 12 residues. V shed 3 bases and J shed 4 bases, with 6 bases lying between them. The CDR3 protein is CSASQDNEKLFF. In DNA, the CDR3 is TGCAGTGCTAGTCAAGATAATGAAAAACTGTTTTTT.

This clonotype was observed many times. In DNA, the CDR3 is TGTGCCAGCAGCTTAGTATTTAGGGGGGAAGGCTACACCTTC. Translated: CASSLVFRGEGYTF. The V gene is TRBV7-8, the J gene TRBJ1-2; D perhaps matches TRBD1 (6 bases). Germline V lookup: CDR1 SGHVS, CDR2 FQNEAQ. This CDR3 region has 14 residues. V dropped 1 base and J dropped 8 bases, with 14 bases sitting between them.

Ten or more counts support this clonotype. The chain is built from TRBV2 and TRBJ2-7; D might be TRBD2 (6 bases). The germline gives CDR1 SNHLY, CDR2 FYNNEI. The ends were cut back, 1 base at V and 5 bases at J, with 15 bases in the middle. The CDR3 is 15 residues long. The CDR3 nucleotides are TGTGCCAGCAGTGAAGAAAGGGAGGCATGGGACGAGCAGTACTTC. Its protein is CASSEEREAWDEQYF.

This clonotype was detected a few times. The genes are TRBV10-3 and TRBJ1-1; D is possibly TRBD1 (6 bases). With 2 bases removed from V and 8 bases from J, the gap between germline ends came to 9 bases. CDR3 length: 12 amino acids. Per the germline V gene, CDR1 is ENHRY and CDR2 is SYGVKD. This CDR3 reads CAISEAGAEAFF. CDR3 DNA sequence: TGTGCCATCAGTGAGGCGGGGGCAGAAGCTTTCTTT.

As regards this clonotype: Being one base from a much bigger clone, this may be a read error. The V and J genes are TRBV30 and TRBJ1-4; D is uncertain. CDR1 GTSNPN and CDR2 SVGIG come from the germline V gene (reference sequence). This CDR3 comprises 13 residues. The CDR3 is CAWSELRNEKQFF. DNA of the CDR3: TGTGCCTGGAGTGAGCTAAGAAATGAAAAACAGTTTTTT.

This clonotype has a count of ten or more. The chain couples TRBV7-2 to TRBJ2-1; D unresolved. The CDR3 loop spans 15 amino acids. Trimming stripped 2 bases from V and 9 bases from J, with 17 bases between. Germline V gene data show CDR1 as SGHTA and CDR2 as FQGNSA. In DNA, the CDR3 is TGTGCCAGCAGCTTATCCCTCGGTGGCTTCCCTGAGCAGTTCTTC. Its translation: CASSLSLGGFPEQFF.

This clonotype was seen a few times. The chain employs TRBV3-1 and TRBJ2-5; tentative D call: TRBD1 (6 bases). Germline values: CDR1 LGHDT, CDR2 YNNKEL (reference sequence). The CDR3 extends over 13 amino acids. The V end lost 1 base, the J end lost 4 bases, and 7 bases lay between the germline ends. The CDR3 is CASSQAGVETQYF. The CDR3 DNA follows: TGTGCCAGCAGCCAAGCAGGGGTAGAGACCCAGTACTTC.

This clonotype appeared a few times. One junction end does not reproduce the germline sequence, and a read error may be involved. The V call is TRBV30, the J call TRBJ1-3; D is perhaps TRBD1 (5 bases). The CDR3 totals 14 residues. Germline V gene data show CDR1 as GTSNPN and CDR2 as SVGIG (reference sequence). CDR3 region: CAWTLWGTGNTIYF. CDR3 bases: TGTGCGTGGACGTTGTGGGGCACTGGAAACACCATATATTTT.

This clonotype was detected ten times or more. The CDR3 nucleotides read TGTGCCAGCAGCAGAGGGGGCGCCTCCTACGAGCAGTACTTC. This gives the protein CASSRGGASYEQYF. The chain couples TRBV11-3 to TRBJ2-7; 7 bases are a match to TRBD1. This CDR3 is 14 amino acids long. The ends lost 5 bases at V and 0 bases at J; junction bases unmatched: 4. Germline V lookup: CDR1 SGHNT, CDR2 YENEEA.